The 17 T cell receptor beta chains given below trace back to one sample, sequenced in a study of T cell responses to AZD1222 COVID-19 vaccine. Produced via immunoSEQ multiplex PCR; TCRdb's table is partial and in-frame only. The sample has approximately 160,000 clones, roughly 88% seen once. The sequences come from peripheral blood, collected on day 0 of MenACWY control vaccination. The receptors originated from an adult in good health.

This chain links TRBV27 with TRBJ1-2; D is ambiguous. The ends were cut back, 5 bases at V and 8 bases at J, with 12 bases in the middle. CDR1 is MNHEY, CDR2 SMNVEV, per germline (reference sequence). This CDR3 has 12 amino acids. The CDR3 protein is CASSPRIGGYTF. The CDR3 DNA reads as TGTGCCAGCAGTCCCAGAATCGGCGGCTACACCTTC.

This rearrangement joins TRBV19 to TRBJ1-2; perhaps TRBD1 as D (5 bases). This CDR3 is built from 16 residues. V dropped 6 bases and J dropped 8 bases, with 25 bases sitting between them. From germline, CDR1 is LNHDA and CDR2 SQIVND (reference sequence). The CDR3 DNA sequence: TGTGCCAGTAGCCGCGGGGGGGGAAAGTCGATGGAAGGCTACACCTTC. This encodes CASSRGGGKSMEGYTF.

This clone was seen just once. This chain joins TRBV19 and TRBJ1-5, with D possibly matching TRBD1 (5 bases). Germline V lookup: CDR1 LNHDA, CDR2 SQIVND (reference sequence). The germline V and J ends were trimmed by 3 bases and 3 bases, with 12 bases remaining between them. The CDR3 consists of 15 residues. The CDR3 DNA reads as TGTGCCAGTAGTATGGGAGGGGCCCTCAATCAGCCCCAGCATTTT. Its protein is CASSMGGALNQPQHF.

The sample holds one count of this clone. V gene TRBV4-1 combines with J gene TRBJ1-5, with D unresolved. Germline V gives CDR1 MGHRA, CDR2 YSYEKL. V lost 4 bases to trimming and J lost 2 bases, with 21 bases between them. CDR3 size: 18 residues. The CDR3 sequence: CASSLVPPGPQGNQPQHF. CDR3 DNA sequence: TGCGCCAGCAGCCTCGTTCCCCCCGGACCCCAGGGCAATCAGCCCCAGCATTTT.

This rearrangement joins TRBV7-2 to TRBJ2-1; 9 bases are a match to TRBD2. The length of the CDR3 is 17 residues. J was trimmed by 3 bases and V by 3 bases; bases with no gene match: 9. CDR1 and CDR2 from the germline V gene are SGHTA and FQGNSA. The CDR3 is CASSFGGSGRIYNEQFF. The DNA of the CDR3 is TGTGCCAGCAGCTTTGGGGGTAGCGGGAGAATCTACAATGAGCAGTTCTTC.

The V call is TRBV7-2, the J call TRBJ1-6; D is unclear. This CDR3 region has 15 residues. Germline CDR1 and CDR2: SGHTA and FQGNSA. With 4 bases removed from V and 7 bases from J, the gap between germline ends came to 14 bases. The CDR3 DNA reads as TGTGCCAGCAGCTCAGAGTCCGGAGGGAATTCACCCCTCCACTTT. As protein: CASSSESGGNSPLHF.

The chain carries TRBV19 and TRBJ1-2, with D perhaps matching TRBD1 (5 bases). V was trimmed by 5 bases and J by 4 bases, leaving 14 bases between them. The germline CDR1 and CDR2 sequences are LNHDA and SQIVND (reference sequence). CDR3 length: 14 residues. CDR3 sequence reads: CASSFRDVAYGYTF. The CDR3 DNA sequence: TGTGCCAGTAGTTTCCGGGACGTAGCCTATGGCTACACCTTC.

This rearrangement joins TRBV6-6 to TRBJ2-1; 7 nucleotides align to TRBD1. Germline V gives CDR1 MNHNY, CDR2 SVGAGI (reference sequence). This CDR3 comprises 16 residues. V lost 4 bases and J lost 4; bases outside the gene matches: 10. The CDR3 spells CASSSSLGGRYNEQFF. CDR3 DNA: TGTGCCAGCAGTTCCTCGCTAGGGGGCAGATACAATGAGCAGTTCTTC.

This sequence joins TRBV9 and TRBJ2-3, with 7 bases that match TRBD1. The CDR3 is 16 residues long. The germline V gene encodes CDR1 SGDLS and CDR2 YYNGEE. The ends lost 0 bases at V and 0 bases at J; junction bases unmatched: 4. The CDR3 nucleotides read TGTGCCAGCAGCGTAGGGGGACAGATTAGCACAGATACGCAGTATTTT. Its translation is CASSVGGQISTDTQYF.

The rearrangement links TRBV3-1 (or the pseudogene TRBV3-2) to TRBJ1-6, with D unresolved. Trimming removed 2 bases at V and 7 bases at J, with 3 bases between. Germline V gene data show CDR1 as LGHDT and CDR2 as YNNKEL (reference sequence). The length of the CDR3 is 12 residues. The CDR3 protein is CASSQHNSPLHF. In DNA, the CDR3 is TGTGCCAGCAGCCAACACAATTCACCCCTCCACTTT.

This rearrangement joins TRBV6-2 or TRBV6-3 to TRBJ1-2; the D gene is possibly TRBD1 (5 bases). The germline V gene encodes CDR1 MNHEY and CDR2 SVGEGT. V lost 4 bases, J lost 4 bases, and 13 bases lay in between. CDR3 length equals 14 residues. CDR3 region: CASSFGGLSYGYTF. DNA for the CDR3: TGTGCCAGCAGTTTCGGGGGACTGTCCTATGGCTACACCTTC.

This clone was picked up one time. This chain connects TRBV29-1 to TRBJ2-5; 8 bases line up with TRBD2. Germline V gives CDR1 SQVTM, CDR2 ANQGSEA. The CDR3 covers 13 residues. V shed 5 bases, J shed 7 bases, and the junction held 9 bases outside the gene matches. Written as DNA, the CDR3 is TGCAGCGTTCTGCAAACTCGGGGGGGGACCCAGTACTTC. It translates to CSVLQTRGGTQYF.

V and J are TRBV6-5 and TRBJ2-1, with D perhaps TRBD1 or TRBD2 (5 bases each). Germline CDR1 and CDR2: MNHEY and SVGAGI. The CDR3 length is 15 residues. Trimming stripped 5 bases from V and 1 base from J, with 12 bases between. The CDR3 loop reads CASSMGVRSYNEQFF. The DNA for the CDR3 is TGTGCCAGCAGTATGGGGGTCAGGTCCTACAATGAGCAGTTCTTC.

The chain is built from TRBV3-1 (or the pseudogene TRBV3-2) and TRBJ2-7, with D unclear. Trimming left V 0 bases short and J 6 bases short, with 21 bases between. CDR1 LGHDT and CDR2 YNNKEL come from the germline V gene (reference sequence). This CDR3 region has 17 residues. This CDR3 is CASSQDNPGQFRVEQYF. The CDR3 DNA reads TGTGCCAGCAGCCAAGATAATCCAGGCCAATTCAGAGTCGAGCAGTACTTC.

This chain connects TRBV4-2 to TRBJ2-1, with D possibly matching TRBD1 (6 bases). Germline lookup yields CDR1 LGHNA and CDR2 YNFKEQ. CDR3 size: 14 residues. Trimming removed 5 bases at V and 5 bases at J, with 13 bases between. The CDR3 loop is CASSSGADHNEQFF. CDR3 in DNA: TGTGCCAGCAGCTCAGGGGCCGACCACAATGAGCAGTTCTTC.

The chain carries TRBV4-1 and TRBJ2-3, with D maybe TRBD2 (5 bases). Trimming left V 8 bases short and J 3 bases short, with 18 bases between. The CDR3 totals 15 residues. Germline V gene data show CDR1 as MGHRA and CDR2 as YSYEKL. The chain's CDR3 is CASRRRLIATDTQYF. CDR3 nucleotides: TGCGCCAGCCGCCGACGGTTAATAGCGACAGATACGCAGTATTTT.

The genes are TRBV28 and TRBJ2-7; 9 nucleotides agree with TRBD1. The germline V gene encodes CDR1 MDHEN and CDR2 SYDVKM. With 5 bases clipped from V and 5 bases from J, the junction kept 7 bases outside the gene matches. CDR3 length equals 14 residues. The CDR3 sequence is CASSRHRGRDEQYF. The CDR3 DNA reads TGTGCCAGCAGTCGACACAGGGGGCGCGACGAGCAGTACTTC. Based on the CDR3 plus reference TRBV28 and TRBJ2-7, the full variable domain is DVKVTQSSRYLVKRTGEKVFLECVQDMDHENMFWYRQDPGLGLRLIYFSYDVKMKEKGDIPEGYSVSREKKERFSLILESASTNQTSMYLCASSRHRGRDEQYFGPGTRLTVT.